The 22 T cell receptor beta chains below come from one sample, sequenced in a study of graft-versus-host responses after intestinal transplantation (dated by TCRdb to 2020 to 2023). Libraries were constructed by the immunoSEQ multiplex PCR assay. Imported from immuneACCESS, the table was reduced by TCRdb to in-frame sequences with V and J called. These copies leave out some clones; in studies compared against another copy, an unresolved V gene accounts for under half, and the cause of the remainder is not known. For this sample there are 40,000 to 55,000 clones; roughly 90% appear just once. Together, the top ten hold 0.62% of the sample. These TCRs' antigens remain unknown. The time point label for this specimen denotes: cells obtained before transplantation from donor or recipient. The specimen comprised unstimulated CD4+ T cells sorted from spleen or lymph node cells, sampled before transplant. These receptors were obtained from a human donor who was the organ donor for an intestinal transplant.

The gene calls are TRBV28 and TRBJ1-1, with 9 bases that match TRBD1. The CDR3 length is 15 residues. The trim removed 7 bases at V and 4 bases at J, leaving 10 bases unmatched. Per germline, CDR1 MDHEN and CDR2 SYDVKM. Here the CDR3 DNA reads TGTGCCAGCAACTCCCCGGGACAGGGAGGCACTGAAGCTTTCTTT. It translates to CASNSPGQGGTEAFF.

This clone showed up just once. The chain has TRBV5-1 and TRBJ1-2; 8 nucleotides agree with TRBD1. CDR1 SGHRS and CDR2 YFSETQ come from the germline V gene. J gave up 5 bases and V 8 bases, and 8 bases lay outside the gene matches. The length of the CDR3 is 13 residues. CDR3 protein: CASRGQALYGYTF. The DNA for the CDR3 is TGCGCCAGTAGGGGACAGGCCCTATATGGCTACACCTTC.

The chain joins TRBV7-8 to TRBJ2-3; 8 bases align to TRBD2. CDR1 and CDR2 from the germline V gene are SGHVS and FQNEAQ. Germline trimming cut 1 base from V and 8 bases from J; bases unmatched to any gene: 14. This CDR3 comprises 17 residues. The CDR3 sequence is CASSLENSGTSFGTQYF. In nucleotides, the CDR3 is TGTGCCAGCAGCTTAGAAAATTCCGGGACTAGTTTTGGTACGCAGTATTTT.

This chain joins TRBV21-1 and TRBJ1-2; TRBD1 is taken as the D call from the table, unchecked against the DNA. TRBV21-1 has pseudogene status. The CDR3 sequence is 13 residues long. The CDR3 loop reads CASSKGTGKGYTF. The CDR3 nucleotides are TGTGCCAGCAGCAAAGGAACAGGGAAAGGCTACACCTTC.

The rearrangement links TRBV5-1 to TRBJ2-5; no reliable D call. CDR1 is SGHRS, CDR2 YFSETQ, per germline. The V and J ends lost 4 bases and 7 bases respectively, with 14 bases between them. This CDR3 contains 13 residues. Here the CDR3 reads CASSPDWIGTQYF. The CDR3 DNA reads TGCGCCAGCAGCCCAGACTGGATAGGGACCCAGTACTTC.

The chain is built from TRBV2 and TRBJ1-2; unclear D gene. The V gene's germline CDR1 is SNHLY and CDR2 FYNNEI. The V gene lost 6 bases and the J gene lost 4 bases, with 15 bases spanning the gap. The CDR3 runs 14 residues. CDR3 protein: CASSPETHLYGYTF. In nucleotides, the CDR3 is TGTGCCAGCAGCCCCGAGACTCACCTCTATGGCTACACCTTC.

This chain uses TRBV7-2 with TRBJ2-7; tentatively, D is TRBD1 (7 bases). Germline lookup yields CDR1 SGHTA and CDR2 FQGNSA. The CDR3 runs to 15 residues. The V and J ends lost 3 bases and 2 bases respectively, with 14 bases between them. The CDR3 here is CASSLAGQTTYEQYF. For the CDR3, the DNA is TGTGCCAGCAGCTTGGCGGGACAGACCACCTACGAGCAGTACTTC.

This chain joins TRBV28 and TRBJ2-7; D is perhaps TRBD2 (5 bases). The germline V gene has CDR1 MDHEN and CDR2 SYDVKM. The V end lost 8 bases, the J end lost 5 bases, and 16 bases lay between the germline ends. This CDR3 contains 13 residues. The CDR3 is CASGREGLDEQYF. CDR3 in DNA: TGTGCCAGCGGACGAGAGGGCCTCGACGAGCAGTACTTC.

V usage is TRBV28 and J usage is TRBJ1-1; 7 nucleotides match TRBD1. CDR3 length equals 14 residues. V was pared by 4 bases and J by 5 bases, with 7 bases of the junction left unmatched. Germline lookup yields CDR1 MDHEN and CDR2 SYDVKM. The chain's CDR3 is CASSSPGGGTEAFF. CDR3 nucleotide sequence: TGTGCCAGCAGTTCCCCAGGGGGAGGTACTGAAGCTTTCTTT.

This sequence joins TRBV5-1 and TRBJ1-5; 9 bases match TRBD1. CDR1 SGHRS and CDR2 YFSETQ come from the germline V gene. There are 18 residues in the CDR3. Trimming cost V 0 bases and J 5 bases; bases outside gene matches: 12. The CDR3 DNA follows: TGCGCCAGCAGCTTGGTTTCGACAGGGGGAGGTAAGGATCAGCCCCAGCATTTT. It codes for CASSLVSTGGGKDQPQHF.

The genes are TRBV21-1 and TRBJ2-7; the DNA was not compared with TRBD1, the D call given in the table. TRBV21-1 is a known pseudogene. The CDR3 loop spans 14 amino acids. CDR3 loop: CASGERVQVYEQYF. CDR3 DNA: TGTGCCAGTGGGGAACGGGTACAGGTCTACGAGCAGTACTTC.

In nucleotides, the CDR3 is TGTGCCAGCTCCGTCACCCCCGGGTCGAGCAATCAGCCCCAGCATTTT. The encoded protein is CASSVTPGSSNQPQHF. The chain is built from TRBV18 and TRBJ1-5; D unclear. V was clipped by 6 bases and J by 1 base, with 16 bases between them. The germline CDR1 and CDR2 sequences are KGHSH and LQKENI. This CDR3 is built from 16 residues.

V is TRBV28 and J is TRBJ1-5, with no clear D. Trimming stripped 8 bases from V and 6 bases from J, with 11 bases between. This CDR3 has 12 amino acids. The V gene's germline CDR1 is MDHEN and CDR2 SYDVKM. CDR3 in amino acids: CASSTSGQPQHF. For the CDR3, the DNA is TGTGCCAGCTCCACTTCCGGTCAGCCCCAGCATTTT.

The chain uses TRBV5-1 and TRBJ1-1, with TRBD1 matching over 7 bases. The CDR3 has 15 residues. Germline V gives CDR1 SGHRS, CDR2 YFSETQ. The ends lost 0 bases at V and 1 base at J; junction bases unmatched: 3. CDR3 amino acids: CASSLGQGRNTEAFF. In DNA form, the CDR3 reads TGCGCCAGCAGCTTGGGACAGGGTAGGAACACTGAAGCTTTCTTT.

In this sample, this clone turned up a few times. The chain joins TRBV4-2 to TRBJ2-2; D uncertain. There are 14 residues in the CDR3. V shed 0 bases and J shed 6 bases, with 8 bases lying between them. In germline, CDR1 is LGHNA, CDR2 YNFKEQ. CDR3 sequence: CASSQDFPPGELFF. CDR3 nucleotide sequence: TGTGCCAGCAGCCAAGACTTCCCCCCCGGGGAGCTGTTTTTT.

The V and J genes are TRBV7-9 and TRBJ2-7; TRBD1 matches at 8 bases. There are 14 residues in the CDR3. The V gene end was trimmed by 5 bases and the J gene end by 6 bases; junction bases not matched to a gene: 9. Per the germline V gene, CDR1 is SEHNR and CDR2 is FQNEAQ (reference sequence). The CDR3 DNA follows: TGTGCCAGCAGCCTTGGGACAGGCCGTGGCGAGCAGTACTTC. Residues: CASSLGTGRGEQYF.

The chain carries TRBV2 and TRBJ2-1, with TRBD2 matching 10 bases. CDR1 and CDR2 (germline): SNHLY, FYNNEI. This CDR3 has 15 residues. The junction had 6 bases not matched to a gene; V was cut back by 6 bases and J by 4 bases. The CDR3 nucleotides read TGTGCCAGCAGCGCCCTAGCGGGAGTTTACAATGAGCAGTTCTTC. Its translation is CASSALAGVYNEQFF.

The CDR3 DNA is TGTGCCAGCAGGGTAGCGGGTGCAGATACGCAGTATTTT. As protein: CASRVAGADTQYF. This chain joins TRBV28 and TRBJ2-3, with 7 bases fitting TRBD2. Trimming cost V 6 bases and J 4 bases; bases outside gene matches: 4. CDR1 is MDHEN and CDR2 is SYDVKM in the germline V gene. This CDR3 has 13 residues. The full variable domain, rest sourced from reference TRBV28 and TRBJ2-3, is DVKVTQSSRYLVKRTGEKVFLECVQDMDHENMFWYRQDPGLGLRLIYFSYDVKMKEKGDIPEGYSVSREKKERFSLILESASTNQTSMYLCASRVAGADTQYFGPGTRLTVL.

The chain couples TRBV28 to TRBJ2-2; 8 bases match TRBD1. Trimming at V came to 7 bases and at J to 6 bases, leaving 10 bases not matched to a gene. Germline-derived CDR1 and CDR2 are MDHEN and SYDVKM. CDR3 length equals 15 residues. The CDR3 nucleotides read TGTGCCAGCACTTCAGGGGGCATCGAGGCCGGGGAGCTGTTTTTT. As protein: CASTSGGIEAGELFF.

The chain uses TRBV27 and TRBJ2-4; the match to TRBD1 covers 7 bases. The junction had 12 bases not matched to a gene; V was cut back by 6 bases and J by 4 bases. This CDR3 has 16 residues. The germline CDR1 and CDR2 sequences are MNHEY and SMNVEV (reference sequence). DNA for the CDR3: TGTGCCAGCAGCCCGATCGGGACAGCGCTAAAAAACATTCAGTACTTC. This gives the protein CASSPIGTALKNIQYF.

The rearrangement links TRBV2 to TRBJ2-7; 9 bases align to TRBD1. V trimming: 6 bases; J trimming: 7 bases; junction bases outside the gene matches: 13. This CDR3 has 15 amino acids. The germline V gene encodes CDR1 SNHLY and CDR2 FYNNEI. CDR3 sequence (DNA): TGTGCCAGCAGGGTTACCGGGACAGGGCTCTGGGAGCAGTACTTC. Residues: CASRVTGTGLWEQYF.

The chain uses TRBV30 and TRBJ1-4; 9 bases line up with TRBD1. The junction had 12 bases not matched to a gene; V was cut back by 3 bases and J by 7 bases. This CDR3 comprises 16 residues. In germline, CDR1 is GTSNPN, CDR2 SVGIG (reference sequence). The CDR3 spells CAWSDWGGQGGEKLFF. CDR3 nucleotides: TGTGCCTGGAGCGACTGGGGGGGACAGGGAGGTGAAAAACTGTTTTTT.